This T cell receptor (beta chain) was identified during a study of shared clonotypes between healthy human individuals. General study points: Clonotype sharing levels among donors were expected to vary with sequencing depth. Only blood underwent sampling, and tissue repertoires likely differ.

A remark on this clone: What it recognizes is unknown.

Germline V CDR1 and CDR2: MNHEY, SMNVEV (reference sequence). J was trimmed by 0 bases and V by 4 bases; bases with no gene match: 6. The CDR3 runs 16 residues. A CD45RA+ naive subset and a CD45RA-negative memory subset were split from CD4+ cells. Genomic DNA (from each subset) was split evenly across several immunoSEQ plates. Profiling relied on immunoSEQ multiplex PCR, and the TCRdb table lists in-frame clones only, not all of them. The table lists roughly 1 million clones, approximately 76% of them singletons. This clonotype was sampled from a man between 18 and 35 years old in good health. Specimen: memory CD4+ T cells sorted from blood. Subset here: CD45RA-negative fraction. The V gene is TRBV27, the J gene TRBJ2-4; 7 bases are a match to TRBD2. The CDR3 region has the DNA TGTGCCAGCAGTTCTTATAGCGGGTTAGCCAAAAACATTCAGTACTTC. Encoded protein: CASSSYSGLAKNIQYF.